The clone carrying this T cell receptor beta chain was picked up one time. No antigen is known for it. The CDR3 sequence is 14 residues long. CDR1 MNHEY and CDR2 SVGAGI come from the germline V gene. Trimming cost V 5 bases and J 3 bases, with 12 bases left between them. This sample is part of a study of T cell responses to AZD1222 COVID-19 vaccine. On the study more broadly: Second-dose recipients at about 4 or about 12 weeks were treated as one pooled group. General study points: Sampling captured repertoires only after the peak T cell response. Donors were largely white British and mainly female; clonal diversity was possibly underestimated. Regions 160-218 and 743-854 held dominance among vaccine-associated CD4 TCRs, which spanned spike.

TCRdb keeps only in-frame clones here, not all; method: immunoSEQ multiplex PCR. Here the sample spans about 260,000 clones, over 85% being singletons. The receptor was derived from an adult in good health. The rearrangement joins TRBV6-5 to TRBJ2-3, with a weak D call TRBD2 (7 bases). The sequences come from peripheral blood, collected on day 0 of AZD1222 vaccination. CDR3 in DNA: TGTGCCAGCAGTCCCCGGGGGGCTACAGATACGCAGTATTTT. Protein: CASSPRGATDTQYF.